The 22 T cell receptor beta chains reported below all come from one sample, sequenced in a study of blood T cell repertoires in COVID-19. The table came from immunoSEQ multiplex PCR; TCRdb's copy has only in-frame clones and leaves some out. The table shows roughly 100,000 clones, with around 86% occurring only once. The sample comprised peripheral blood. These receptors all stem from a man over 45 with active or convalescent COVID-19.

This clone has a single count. CDR3 coding DNA: TGTGCCTGGACCCTGACAGGGAGGAATTCACCCCTCCACTTT. Translation gives CAWTLTGRNSPLHF. V is TRBV30 and J is TRBJ1-6, with 7 bases matching TRBD1. Germline assignment: CDR1 GTSNPN and CDR2 SVGIG (reference sequence). This CDR3 spans 14 amino acids. Trimming removed 4 bases from V and 7 bases from J; junction bases left unmatched: 7. The full variable domain, in which reference TRBV30 and TRBJ1-6 provide the parts outside the CDR3, is SQTIHQWPATLVQPVGSPLSLECTVEGTSNPNLYWYRQAAGRGLQLLFYSVGIGQISSEVPQNLSASRPQDRQFILSSKKLLLSDSGFYLCAWTLTGRNSPLHFGNGTRLTVT.

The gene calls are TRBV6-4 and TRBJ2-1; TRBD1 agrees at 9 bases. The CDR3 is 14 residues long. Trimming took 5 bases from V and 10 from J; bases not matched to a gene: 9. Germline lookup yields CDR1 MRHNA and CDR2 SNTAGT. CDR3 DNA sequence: TGTGCCAGCAGTAAGGGACAGGGTGGATTGGAGCAGTTCTTC. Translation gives CASSKGQGGLEQFF.

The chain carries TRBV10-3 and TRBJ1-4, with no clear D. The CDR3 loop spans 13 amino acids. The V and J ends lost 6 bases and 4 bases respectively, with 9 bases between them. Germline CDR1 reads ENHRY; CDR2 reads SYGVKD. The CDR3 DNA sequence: TGTGCCATCAGGGCAGGACTTAATGAAAAACTGTTTTTT. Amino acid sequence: CAIRAGLNEKLFF.

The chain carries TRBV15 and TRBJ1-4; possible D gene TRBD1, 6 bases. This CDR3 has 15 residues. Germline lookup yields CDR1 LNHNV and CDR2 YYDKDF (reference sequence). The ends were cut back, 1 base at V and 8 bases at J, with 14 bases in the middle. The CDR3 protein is CATSRVSGGDEKLFF. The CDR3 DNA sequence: TGTGCCACCAGCAGAGTGTCGGGGGGCGACGAAAAACTGTTTTTT.

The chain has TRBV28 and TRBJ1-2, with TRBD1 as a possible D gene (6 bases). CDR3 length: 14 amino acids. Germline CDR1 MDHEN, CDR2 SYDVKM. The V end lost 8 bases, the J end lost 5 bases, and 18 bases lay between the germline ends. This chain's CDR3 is CASQTLGQTYGYTF. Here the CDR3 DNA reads TGTGCCAGCCAGACTCTAGGACAGACGTATGGCTACACCTTC.

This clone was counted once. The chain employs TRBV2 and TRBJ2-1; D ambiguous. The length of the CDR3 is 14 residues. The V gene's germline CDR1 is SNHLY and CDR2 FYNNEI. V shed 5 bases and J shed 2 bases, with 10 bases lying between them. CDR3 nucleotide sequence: TGTGCCAGCAGTCCCGGTATCCCCTACAATGAGCAGTTCTTC. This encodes CASSPGIPYNEQFF.

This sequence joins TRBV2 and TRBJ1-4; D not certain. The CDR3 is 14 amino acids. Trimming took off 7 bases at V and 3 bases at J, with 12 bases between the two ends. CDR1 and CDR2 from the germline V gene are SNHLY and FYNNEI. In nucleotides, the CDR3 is TGTGCCAGCATGGTCTGGGAGGCTAATGAAAAACTGTTTTTT. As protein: CASMVWEANEKLFF.

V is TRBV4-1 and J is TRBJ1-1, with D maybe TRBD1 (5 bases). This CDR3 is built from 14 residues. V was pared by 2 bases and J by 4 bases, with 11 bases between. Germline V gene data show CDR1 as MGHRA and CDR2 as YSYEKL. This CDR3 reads CASSQRTQGTEAFF. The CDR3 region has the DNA TGCGCCAGCAGCCAAAGGACCCAGGGCACTGAAGCTTTCTTT.

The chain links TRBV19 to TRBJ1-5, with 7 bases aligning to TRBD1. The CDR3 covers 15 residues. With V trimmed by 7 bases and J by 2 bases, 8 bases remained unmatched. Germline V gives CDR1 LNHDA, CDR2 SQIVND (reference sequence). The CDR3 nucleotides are TGTGCCAGTACCCCCCAGGGGGGTGGCAATCAGCCCCAGCATTTT. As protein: CASTPQGGGNQPQHF.

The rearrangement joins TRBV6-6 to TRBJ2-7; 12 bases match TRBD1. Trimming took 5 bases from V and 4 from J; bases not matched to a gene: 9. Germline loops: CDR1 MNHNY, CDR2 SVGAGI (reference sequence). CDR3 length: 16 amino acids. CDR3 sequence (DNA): TGTGCCAGCAGTCCGTCGGGGACAGGGGGCCGATACGAGCAGTACGTC. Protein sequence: CASSPSGTGGRYEQYV.

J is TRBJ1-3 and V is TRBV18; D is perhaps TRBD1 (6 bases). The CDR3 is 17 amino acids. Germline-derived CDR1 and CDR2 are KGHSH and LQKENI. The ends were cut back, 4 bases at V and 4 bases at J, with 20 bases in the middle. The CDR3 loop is CASSQTSRGRSGNTIYF. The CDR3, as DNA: TGTGCCAGCTCACAGACATCCAGGGGACGGTCCGGAAACACCATATATTTT.

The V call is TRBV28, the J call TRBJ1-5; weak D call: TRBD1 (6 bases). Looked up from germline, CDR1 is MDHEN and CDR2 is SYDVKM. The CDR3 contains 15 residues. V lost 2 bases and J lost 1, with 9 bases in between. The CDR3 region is CASSLGTRSNQPQHF. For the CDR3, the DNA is TGTGCCAGCAGTTTAGGGACACGGAGCAATCAGCCCCAGCATTTT.

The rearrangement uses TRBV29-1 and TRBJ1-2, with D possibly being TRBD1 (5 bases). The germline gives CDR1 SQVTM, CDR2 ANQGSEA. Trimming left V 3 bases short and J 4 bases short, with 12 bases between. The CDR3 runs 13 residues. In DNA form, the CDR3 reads TGCAGCGTTGATAGCAGGGTCAGCTATGGCTACACCTTC. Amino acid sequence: CSVDSRVSYGYTF.

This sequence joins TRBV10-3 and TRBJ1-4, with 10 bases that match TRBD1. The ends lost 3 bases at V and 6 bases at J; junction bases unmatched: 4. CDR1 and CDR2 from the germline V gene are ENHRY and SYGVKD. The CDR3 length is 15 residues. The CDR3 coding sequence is TGTGCCATCAGTGATACCGGGACAGGGGATGAAAAACTGTTTTTT. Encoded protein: CAISDTGTGDEKLFF.

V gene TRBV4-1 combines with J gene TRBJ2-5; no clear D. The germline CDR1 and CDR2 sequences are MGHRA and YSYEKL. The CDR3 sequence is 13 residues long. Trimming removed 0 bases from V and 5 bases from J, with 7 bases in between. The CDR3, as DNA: TGCGCCAGCAGCCAAGAGCGTCGTGAGACCCAGTACTTC. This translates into CASSQERRETQYF.

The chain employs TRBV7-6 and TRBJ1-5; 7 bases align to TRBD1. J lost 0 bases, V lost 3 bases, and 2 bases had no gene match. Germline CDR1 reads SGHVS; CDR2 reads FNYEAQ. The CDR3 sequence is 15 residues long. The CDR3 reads CASSLRGHSNQPQHF. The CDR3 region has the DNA TGTGCCAGCAGCTTGAGGGGGCATAGCAATCAGCCCCAGCATTTT.

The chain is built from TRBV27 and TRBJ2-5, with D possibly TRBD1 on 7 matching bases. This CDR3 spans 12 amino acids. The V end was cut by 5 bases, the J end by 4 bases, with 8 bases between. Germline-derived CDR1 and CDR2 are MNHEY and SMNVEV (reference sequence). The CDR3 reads CASSQGGETQYF. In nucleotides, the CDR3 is TGTGCCAGCAGTCAGGGGGGAGAGACCCAGTACTTC.

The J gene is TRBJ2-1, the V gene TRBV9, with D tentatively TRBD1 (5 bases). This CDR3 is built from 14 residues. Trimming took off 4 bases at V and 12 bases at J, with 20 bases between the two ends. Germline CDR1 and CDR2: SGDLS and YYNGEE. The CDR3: CASSPTVGETGQFF. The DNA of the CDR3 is TGTGCCAGCAGCCCGACAGTCGGCGAAACAGGGCAGTTCTTC.

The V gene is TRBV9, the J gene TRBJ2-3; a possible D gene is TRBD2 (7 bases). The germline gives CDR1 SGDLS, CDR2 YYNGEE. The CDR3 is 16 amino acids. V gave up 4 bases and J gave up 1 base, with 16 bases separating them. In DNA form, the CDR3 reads TGTGCCAGCAGCCCGAGGGGGGCGGGGGGCACAGATACGCAGTATTTT. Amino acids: CASSPRGAGGTDTQYF.

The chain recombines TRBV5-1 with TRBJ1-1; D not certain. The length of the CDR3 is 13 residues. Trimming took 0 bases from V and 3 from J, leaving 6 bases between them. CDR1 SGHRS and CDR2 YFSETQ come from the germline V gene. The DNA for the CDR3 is TGCGCCAGCAGCTTGGTGGCTGACACTGAAGCTTTCTTT. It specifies CASSLVADTEAFF.

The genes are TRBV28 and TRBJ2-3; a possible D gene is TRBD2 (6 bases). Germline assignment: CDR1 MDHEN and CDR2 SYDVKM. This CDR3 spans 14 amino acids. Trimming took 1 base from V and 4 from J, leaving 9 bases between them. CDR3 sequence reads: CASSLLLAADTQYF. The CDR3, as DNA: TGTGCCAGCAGTTTATTACTAGCCGCAGATACGCAGTATTTT.

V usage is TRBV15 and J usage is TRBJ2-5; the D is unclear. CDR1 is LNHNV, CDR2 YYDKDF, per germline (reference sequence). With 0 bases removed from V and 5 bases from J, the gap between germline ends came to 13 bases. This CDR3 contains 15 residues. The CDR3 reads CATSRDLGAQETQYF. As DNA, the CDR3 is TGTGCCACCAGCAGAGATCTCGGAGCCCAGGAGACCCAGTACTTC.